This passage covers 23 T cell receptor beta chains from one sample sequenced in a study of blood T cell repertoires in COVID-19. Measured with immunoSEQ multiplex PCR; TCRdb has only the in-frame clones, and not every one. Of a few hundred thousand clones listed, just under 90% are singletons. The sample was PBMCs or T cells enriched from blood (not recorded which). All receptors derive from a woman aged 45-65 years who had recovered from COVID-19.

J is TRBJ1-1 and V is TRBV19, with 10 bases that match TRBD1. This CDR3 comprises 14 residues. Per germline, CDR1 LNHDA and CDR2 SQIVND (reference sequence). The ends lost 6 bases at V and 8 bases at J; junction bases unmatched: 9. The CDR3 loop is CASSIGQGEVEAFF. Here the CDR3 DNA reads TGTGCCAGTAGCATCGGACAGGGGGAGGTAGAAGCTTTCTTT. Full variable domain (rest looked up from reference TRBV19 and TRBJ1-1): DGGITQSPKYLFRKEGQNVTLSCEQNLNHDAMYWYRQDPGQGLRLIYYSQIVNDFQKGDIAEGYSVSREKKESFPLTVTSAQKNPTAFYLCASSIGQGEVEAFFGQGTRLTVV.

V gene TRBV4-1 combines with J gene TRBJ1-4; 9 nucleotides align to TRBD1. V was pared by 4 bases and J by 4 bases, with 7 bases of the junction left unmatched. This CDR3 is 16 amino acids long. The germline V gene encodes CDR1 MGHRA and CDR2 YSYEKL. CDR3 residues: CASSLPLGQGNEKLFF. CDR3 in DNA: TGCGCCAGCAGCCTCCCGTTGGGACAGGGTAATGAAAAACTGTTTTTT.

The genes are TRBV27 and TRBJ1-1; 7 nucleotides align to TRBD1. The CDR3 runs 16 residues. Germline lookup yields CDR1 MNHEY and CDR2 SMNVEV (reference sequence). Germline trimming cut 1 base from V and 5 bases from J; bases unmatched to any gene: 10. Here the CDR3 reads CASSLLGGYVGTEAFF. CDR3 coding DNA: TGTGCCAGCAGTTTATTAGGGGGCTACGTGGGGACTGAAGCTTTCTTT.

The chain employs TRBV5-1 and TRBJ2-7; D remains ambiguous. Germline values: CDR1 SGHRS, CDR2 YFSETQ. Deletions cut 4 bases from V and 0 bases from J, with 20 bases between. The CDR3 covers 17 residues. The CDR3 nucleotides read TGCGCCAGCAGCCATGACCCCACCGGAGATAGCTCCTACGAGCAGTACTTC. Protein product: CASSHDPTGDSSYEQYF.

The chain joins TRBV6-5 to TRBJ2-7, with D uncertain. Germline CDR1 is MNHEY and CDR2 is SVGAGI. Trimming took 5 bases from V and 0 from J, leaving 8 bases between them. The CDR3 runs 13 residues. The CDR3: CASSPYSSYEQYF. The CDR3 DNA follows: TGTGCCAGCAGTCCTTACTCCTCCTACGAGCAGTACTTC.

This sequence joins TRBV3-1 (or the pseudogene TRBV3-2) and TRBJ2-2, with D uncertain. CDR3 size: 15 residues. The ends were cut back, 0 bases at V and 6 bases at J, with 11 bases in the middle. Germline CDR1 is LGHDT and CDR2 is YNNKEL (reference sequence). CDR3 nucleotide sequence: TGTGCCAGCAGCCAAGAGCTAGGTTTTGCCGGGGAGCTGTTTTTT. Its translation is CASSQELGFAGELFF.

The chain combines TRBV9 with TRBJ1-2; 7 bases are a match to TRBD1. The length of the CDR3 is 15 residues. Trimming at V came to 0 bases and at J to 4 bases, leaving 6 bases not matched to a gene. Germline assignment: CDR1 SGDLS and CDR2 YYNGEE. DNA of the CDR3: TGTGCCAGCAGCGTAGTAGGGACAGACCTCTATGGCTACACCTTC. This sequence encodes CASSVVGTDLYGYTF.

J is TRBJ2-1 and V is TRBV9, with D tentatively TRBD2 (6 bases). This CDR3 spans 14 amino acids. Per the germline V gene, CDR1 is SGDLS and CDR2 is YYNGEE. Trimming pared 6 bases from V and 3 bases from J, leaving 13 bases between. DNA for the CDR3: TGTGCCAGCACTGGCGGGGAAGTCTACAATGAGCAGTTCTTC. It specifies CASTGGEVYNEQFF.

The V and J genes are TRBV28 and TRBJ1-2, with TRBD1 identical over 9 bases. Unmatched junction bases numbered 4, after V lost 7 bases and J lost 4 bases. The germline V gene has CDR1 MDHEN and CDR2 SYDVKM. There are 13 residues in the CDR3. The CDR3: CASKQGAGYGYTF. Here the CDR3 DNA reads TGTGCCAGCAAACAGGGGGCTGGCTATGGCTACACCTTC.

The chain recombines TRBV7-9 with TRBJ1-2, with D unclear. The V and J ends lost 6 bases and 3 bases respectively, with 20 bases between them. Germline V gene data show CDR1 as SEHNR and CDR2 as FQNEAQ (reference sequence). The CDR3 extends over 16 amino acids. The DNA of the CDR3 is TGTGCCAGCAGTCCTAAAATGCGCCAAGCGGACTATGGCTACACCTTC. Amino acids: CASSPKMRQADYGYTF.

The chain links TRBV7-9 to TRBJ1-6; D is uncertain. This CDR3 contains 16 residues. Between the trimmed V and J ends, which lost 3 bases and 6 bases, there was a span of 15 bases. Germline values: CDR1 SEHNR, CDR2 FQNEAQ (reference sequence). The CDR3 DNA follows: TGTGCCAGCAGCTTGGGTCTGGAGGCGATTAATTCACCCCTCCACTTT. Translation: CASSLGLEAINSPLHF.

The rearrangement joins TRBV30 to TRBJ1-2; the match to TRBD1 covers 9 bases. CDR3 length: 19 amino acids. Trimming at V came to 2 bases and at J to 4 bases, leaving 20 bases not matched to a gene. Germline CDR1 GTSNPN, CDR2 SVGIG (reference sequence). CDR3 region: CAWSLASGTGFSVGYGYTF. The CDR3 DNA reads as TGTGCCTGGAGTCTAGCATCCGGGACAGGGTTTTCGGTCGGCTATGGCTACACCTTC.

The rearrangement joins TRBV2 to TRBJ1-5, with D perhaps matching TRBD1 (6 bases). The ends were cut back, 6 bases at V and 4 bases at J, with 13 bases in the middle. The CDR3 sequence is 14 residues long. Germline CDR1 SNHLY, CDR2 FYNNEI. CDR3 sequence (DNA): TGTGCCAGCAGAGCGACAGGACCAAATCAGCCCCAGCATTTT. Amino acid sequence: CASRATGPNQPQHF.

The chain recombines TRBV18 with TRBJ2-7; 7 bases match TRBD1. CDR3 length equals 15 residues. The germline gives CDR1 KGHSH, CDR2 LQKENI. The V segment lost 3 bases and the J segment 2 bases; nucleotides outside the gene matches: 7. The CDR3 spells CASSPRGQGAYEQYF. The CDR3 DNA is TGTGCCAGCTCACCTCGGGGTCAGGGGGCCTACGAGCAGTACTTC. Based on the CDR3 plus reference TRBV18 and TRBJ2-7, the full variable domain is NAGVMQNPRHLVRRRGQEARLRCSPMKGHSHVYWYRQLPEEGLKFMVYLQKENIIDESGMPKERFSAEFPKEGPSILRIQQVVRGDSAAYFCASSPRGQGAYEQYFGPGTRLTVT.

The chain is built from TRBV29-1 and TRBJ1-2; 9 bases align to TRBD1. V dropped 6 bases and J dropped 4; count of bases not matched to a gene: 12. The CDR3 is 15 amino acids. Germline V CDR1 and CDR2: SQVTM, ANQGSEA. CDR3 amino acids: CSVSTGTGIVYGYTF. The CDR3, as DNA: TGCAGCGTCTCAACCGGGACAGGGATTGTCTATGGCTACACCTTC.

The rearrangement links TRBV20-1 to TRBJ2-2; TRBD1 matches 9 bases. The CDR3 extends over 15 amino acids. CDR1 and CDR2 from the germline V gene are DFQATT and SNEGSKA (reference sequence). V gave up 3 bases and J gave up 3 bases; unmatched junction bases: 5. The DNA of the CDR3 is TGCAGTGCTAGTGATGACAGGGGGTACACCGGGGAGCTGTTTTTT. Protein sequence: CSASDDRGYTGELFF.

The rearrangement uses TRBV3-1 (or the pseudogene TRBV3-2) and TRBJ1-4; weak D call: TRBD1 (5 bases). Germline-derived CDR1 and CDR2 are LGHDT and YNNKEL (reference sequence). V was trimmed by 0 bases and J by 3 bases, leaving 23 bases between them. This CDR3 comprises 20 residues. CDR3 bases: TGTGCCAGCAGCCAAGATCACAGGAACTATATCCTAGAGGCTAATGAAAAACTGTTTTTT. Translating gives CASSQDHRNYILEANEKLFF.

Comment on this clone: The junction departs from the called germline gene at one end, perhaps through a read error. The V and J genes are TRBV28 and TRBJ1-2; D perhaps matches TRBD1 (6 bases). This CDR3 comprises 12 residues. CDR1 is MDHEN, CDR2 SYDVKM, per germline. CDR3 region: CASRLYRAGYTF. The DNA for the CDR3 is TGTGCCAGCAGATTATACAGGGCTGGCTACACCTTC.

The rearrangement joins TRBV28 to TRBJ1-6; 7 bases map to TRBD1. After removal of 7 bases from V and 0 bases from J, the junction contained 9 bases not matched to a gene. Germline CDR1 MDHEN, CDR2 SYDVKM. There are 17 residues in the CDR3. CDR3 residues: CASTHGGQSSYNSPLHF. The CDR3 DNA reads TGTGCCAGCACCCATGGGGGACAGAGCTCCTATAATTCACCCCTCCACTTT.

The rearrangement links TRBV11-2 to TRBJ2-7; D is possibly TRBD1 (6 bases). The V end lost 5 bases, the J end lost 5 bases, and 10 bases lay between the germline ends. This CDR3 is built from 12 residues. CDR1 is SGHAT and CDR2 is FQNNGV in the germline V gene. The CDR3 region is CASSTTGNEQYF. The CDR3 bases are TGTGCCAGCAGCACGACAGGTAACGAGCAGTACTTC.

This chain connects TRBV19 to TRBJ1-1, with TRBD1 as a possible D gene (6 bases). Trimming took off 5 bases at V and 5 bases at J, with 15 bases between the two ends. This CDR3 contains 14 residues. Per the germline V gene, CDR1 is LNHDA and CDR2 is SQIVND (reference sequence). DNA of the CDR3: TGTGCCAGTAGTCCTACAGGGATAGGAACTGAAGCTTTCTTT. It translates to CASSPTGIGTEAFF.

This clone was recorded a few times. This chain's CDR3 is CASSLGTAYEQYF. The DNA for the CDR3 is TGTGCCAGCAGCTTAGGGACAGCCTACGAGCAGTACTTC. The rearrangement joins TRBV7-9 to TRBJ2-7; maybe TRBD1 (6 bases). Trimming left V 1 base short and J 2 bases short, with 6 bases between. The CDR3 contains 13 residues. Germline CDR1 is SEHNR and CDR2 is FQNEAQ (reference sequence).

This clone has a single count. This chain joins TRBV9 and TRBJ1-3; no firm D call. The germline V gene encodes CDR1 SGDLS and CDR2 YYNGEE. Between the trimmed V and J ends, which lost 3 bases and 2 bases, there was a span of 9 bases. The CDR3 extends over 14 amino acids. The CDR3 DNA reads TGTGCCAGCAGCGCCGTGGGCCCTGGAAACACCATATATTTT. Protein sequence: CASSAVGPGNTIYF.